The rows below give T cell receptor beta chains drawn from one sample of a study of technical replicates of blood from a few donors. Libraries were prepared by immunoSEQ multiplex PCR; TCRdb keeps only in-frame clonotypes and omits some of them. The repertoire holds 80,000 or so clones, with about 95% as singletons. Sequenced material: T cells isolated from PBMCs. The source of these receptors is a human donor in good health. CDR3s include the opening cysteine and the closing phenylalanine or tryptophan. The order of the fields is clone size, D gene, J gene, V gene, CDR3 protein, CDR3 DNA. The D gene is left open where the match is weak. Size tells how often a clone was seen (once, few, many) or the class of an expanded clone, and some rows leave it out.

NA	TRBD1	TRBJ2-4	TRBV6-1	CASSDFQGAAKNIQYF	TGTGCCAGCAGTGACTTTCAGGGGGCGGCCAAAAACATTCAGTACTTC
NA	TRBD2	TRBJ2-2	TRBV7-2	CASLSVGTRWPTGELFF	TGTGCCAGCCTCTCGGTCGGGACTAGATGGCCGACCGGGGAGCTGTTTTTT
NA	NA	TRBJ2-6	TRBV5-4	CASSWSSGANVLTF	TGTGCCAGCAGCTGGAGCTCTGGGGCCAACGTCCTGACTTTC
NA	NA	TRBJ1-2	TRBV29-1	CSVEGRDYYGYTF	TGCAGCGTTGAAGGCAGGGACTACTATGGCTACACCTTC
NA	TRBD2	TRBJ2-7	TRBV28	CASSVLAGSYEQYF	TGTGCCAGCAGTGTACTAGCGGGCTCCTACGAGCAGTACTTC
NA	TRBD1	TRBJ1-2	TRBV7-2	CASSFLGQVLANYGYTF	TGTGCCAGCAGCTTCCTTGGACAGGTTTTAGCTAACTATGGCTACACCTTC
NA	TRBD1	TRBJ1-4	TRBV30	CAWSPGTGGGPFNEKLFF	TGTGCCTGGAGCCCAGGGACAGGGGGCGGCCCTTTTAATGAAAAACTGTTTTTT
NA	NA	TRBJ1-5	TRBV9	CASSVGGERGQPQHF	TGTGCCAGCAGCGTAGGGGGGGAACGGGGACAGCCCCAGCATTTT
once	TRBD1	TRBJ1-5	TRBV6-1	CATLTDRVQPQHF	TGTGCCACCCTCACAGACAGGGTGCAGCCCCAGCATTTT
NA	NA	TRBJ2-5	TRBV4-2	CASSQGESETQYF	TGTGCCAGCAGCCAAGGGGAGTCAGAGACCCAGTACTTC
NA	NA	TRBJ1-1	TRBV30	CAWSVRPAGQAGPNTEAFF	TGTGCCTGGAGTGTAAGGCCTGCGGGGCAGGCCGGGCCTAACACTGAAGCTTTCTTT
NA	NA	TRBJ2-7	TRBV7-3	CASSFGQAYEQYF	TGTGCCAGCAGCTTTGGACAAGCCTACGAGCAGTACTTC
NA	TRBD2	TRBJ2-6	TRBV4-3	CASSQGTSSSGANVLTF	TGCGCCAGCAGCCAAGGGACTAGCAGCTCTGGGGCCAACGTCCTGACTTTC
NA	NA	TRBJ2-2	TRBV6-5	CASSYLALTGELFF	TGTGCCAGCAGTTACCTGGCCCTCACCGGGGAGCTGTTTTTT
NA	TRBD2	TRBJ2-7	TRBV19	CASSMWGGIYEQYF	TGTGCCAGTAGTATGTGGGGGGGGATCTACGAGCAGTACTTC
NA	NA	TRBJ2-5	TRBV9	CASSGRDTRETQYF	TGTGCCAGCAGCGGCCGGGACACAAGGGAGACCCAGTACTTC
NA	TRBD1	TRBJ1-4	TRBV6-1	CASSEATGGAEKLFF	TGTGCCAGCAGTGAAGCGACAGGGGGCGCTGAAAAACTGTTTTTT
once	TRBD2	TRBJ2-7	TRBV2	CASSEGSSGIYEQYF	TGTGCCAGCAGTGAAGGTAGTAGCGGGATCTACGAGCAGTACTTC
NA	NA	TRBJ1-1	TRBV13	CASSLVREGNTEAFF	TGTGCCAGCAGCTTAGTAAGGGAGGGGAACACTGAAGCTTTCTTT
NA	NA	TRBJ1-4	TRBV2	CASSDFGQTNHEKLFF	TGTGCCAGCAGTGATTTCGGACAAACTAATCATGAAAAACTGTTTTTT
NA	TRBD1	TRBJ1-4	TRBV5-6	CASSARTGIIPTNEKLFF	TGTGCCAGCAGCGCCAGGACAGGAATTATTCCAACTAATGAAAAACTGTTTTTT
NA	NA	TRBJ2-3	TRBV6-6	CASTHGADTQYF	TGTGCCAGCACCCACGGGGCAGATACGCAGTATTTT
NA	NA	TRBJ2-3	TRBV13	CASSLDYRTDTQYF	TGTGCCAGCAGCTTAGACTATCGCACAGATACGCAGTATTTT
NA	TRBD2	TRBJ2-7	TRBV5-8	CASSLGLAGEQYF	TGTGCCAGCAGCTTGGGACTAGCGGGGGAGCAGTACTTC
NA	NA	TRBJ2-1	TRBV6-5	CASSRGHYNEQFF	TGTGCCAGCAGCCGGGGACACTACAATGAGCAGTTCTTC
NA	TRBD2	TRBJ2-3	TRBV4-3	CASSLKAGGPIDTQYF	TGCGCCAGCAGCCTCAAAGCGGGAGGGCCTATTGATACGCAGTATTTT
NA	TRBD1	TRBJ1-2	TRBV28	CASSSLTGGKHAGYTF	TGTGCCAGCAGTTCCTTGACAGGGGGAAAACATGCTGGCTACACCTTC
NA	TRBD1	TRBJ1-1	TRBV5-1	CASSPGTGVTEAFF	TGCGCCAGCAGTCCCGGGACAGGGGTGACTGAAGCTTTCTTT
NA	NA	TRBJ1-3	TRBV2	CASTGPSSGNTVYF	TGTGCCAGCACAGGTCCTTCCTCTGGAAACACCGTATATTTT
NA	TRBD2	TRBJ2-7	TRBV4-1	CASSYRDYPYEQYF	TGCGCCAGCAGCTACCGGGACTACCCCTACGAGCAGTACTTC
NA	NA	TRBJ2-1	TRBV5-5	CASSLRWQVNEQFF	TGTGCCAGCAGCTTGAGATGGCAGGTCAATGAGCAGTTCTTC
few	TRBD1	TRBJ1-1	TRBV11-2	CASSPQTGSTEAFF	TGTGCCAGCAGCCCACAGACAGGGAGCACTGAAGCTTTCTTT
NA	TRBD1	TRBJ2-7	TRBV5-5	CASSIHRGLYEQYF	TGTGCCAGCAGCATACACAGGGGGCTATACGAGCAGTACTTC
NA	TRBD1	TRBJ2-7	TRBV2	CASRAGTVHEQYF	TGTGCCAGCAGAGCCGGGACAGTGCACGAGCAGTACTTC
NA	TRBD1	TRBJ1-3	TRBV4-3	CASSQNLAGTAGNTIYF	TGCGCCAGCAGCCAAAATCTCGCCGGGACAGCTGGAAACACCATATATTTT
NA	NA	TRBJ1-2	TRBV21-1	CASTLRDSQYYGYTF	TGTGCCAGCACTCTCCGGGACAGCCAATACTATGGCTACACCTTC
NA	NA	TRBJ2-3	TRBV7-9	CASSLSTVTDTQYF	TGTGCCAGCAGCTTATCAACAGTCACAGATACGCAGTATTTT
NA	NA	TRBJ2-1	TRBV6-5	CASSSRAVYNEQFF	TGTGCCAGCTCGTCGCGGGCCGTGTACAATGAGCAGTTCTTC
NA	TRBD2	TRBJ2-3	TRBV27	CASSLVVAGGPSTDTQYF	TGTGCCAGCAGTTTGGTGGTAGCGGGAGGGCCTAGCACAGATACGCAGTATTTT
NA	TRBD1	TRBJ2-7	TRBV7-9	CASSLAGTVEQYF	TGTGCCAGCAGCTTAGCGGGGACAGTCGAGCAGTACTTC
NA	TRBD2	TRBJ2-7	TRBV6-5	CASSPHTLASEQYF	TGTGCCAGCAGCCCTCATACACTAGCGAGCGAGCAGTACTTC
NA	NA	TRBJ2-7	TRBV7-9	CASSLQTRGEEQYF	TGTGCCAGCAGCTTACAAACCAGGGGTGAGGAGCAGTACTTC
NA	TRBD1	TRBJ1-2	TRBV29-1	CSVGTGGGYTF	TGCAGCGTTGGGACAGGGGGCGGCTACACCTTC
NA	TRBD1	TRBJ1-3	TRBV28	CASSFGGTGGAGSSGNTIYF	TGTGCCAGCAGTTTCGGCGGGACAGGGGGCGCCGGAAGCTCTGGAAACACCATATATTTT
NA	TRBD1	TRBJ1-4	TRBV6-5	CASSYSPTGVNEKLFF	TGTGCCAGCAGTTACTCCCCGACAGGGGTTAATGAAAAACTGTTTTTT
NA	TRBD1	TRBJ1-5	TRBV6-6	CASSYTPGQANQPQHF	TGTGCCAGCAGTTACACTCCGGGACAGGCCAATCAGCCCCAGCATTTT
once	NA	TRBJ2-5	TRBV10-3	CAISEILETQYF	TGTGCCATCAGTGAAATCTTAGAGACCCAGTACTTC
NA	NA	TRBJ2-1	TRBV15	CATRVDRTYNEQFF	TGTGCCACCAGGGTCGACAGAACCTACAATGAGCAGTTCTTC
NA	NA	TRBJ1-5	TRBV6-5	CASSYGQGTQPQHF	TGTGCCAGCAGTTACGGTCAGGGGACTCAGCCCCAGCATTTT
NA	NA	TRBJ2-3	TRBV18	CASSPRLGGAITDTQYF	TGTGCCAGCTCCCCACGGCTGGGCGGGGCAATCACAGATACGCAGTATTTT
NA	TRBD1	TRBJ2-7	TRBV27	CASSLSGTGLSYEQYF	TGTGCCAGCAGTTTATCGGGGACAGGGCTCTCCTACGAGCAGTACTTC